This TCR beta chain was observed in a study of T cells in Graves' hyperthyroidism and ophthalmopathy. With respect to this clonotype: No antigen is known for it.

Germline V gives CDR1 MNHNS, CDR2 SASEGT. There are 12 residues in the CDR3. The V end was cut by 5 bases, the J end by 14 bases, with 18 bases between. Overall study results and limits: A model using 13 V-J features told ophthalmopathy apart from stable hyperthyroidism.

Thyroid ultrasound and orbital computed tomography, with clinical symptoms and serum thyroxine and TRAb, informed diagnoses. From RNA transcripts, TCR beta CDR3 regions were amplified. The HTBI primer set drove a first-round RT-PCR of the TCR CDR3. TCRdb fed the multiplex PCR reads into MiXCR, producing one record per CDR3 protein. The sample lists about 640,000 distinct CDR3 sequences, 45% occurring once. The V and J genes are TRBV6-1 and TRBJ1-1; D is unclear. The sequence derives from an adult man with Graves' disease, either hyperthyroidism or ophthalmopathy (not recorded which). Source material: peripheral blood or thyroid tissue (not recorded which). CDR3 nucleotide sequence: TGTGCCAGCAGTTACATAGCCGGTACCCGATTCTTT. It is translated as CASSYIAGTRFF.